The 9 T cell receptor beta chains listed next were all sequenced from one sample in a study of cytomegalovirus exposure and HLA in healthy donors. The PCR contained 60 Vbeta and 13 Jbeta primers. Clones were read by immunoSEQ multiplex PCR, and TCRdb kept only the in-frame ones, dropping some. In the table there are around 180,000 clones, 70% to 85% of which are singletons. The sequencing sample was made of PBMCs. These receptors came from a man aged 18-30 years in good health and CMV-seronegative.

This chain joins TRBV5-4 and TRBJ2-7, with 8 bases identical to TRBD2. Germline values: CDR1 SGHNT, CDR2 YYREEE (reference sequence). After removal of 5 bases from V and 5 bases from J, the junction contained 9 bases not matched to a gene. The length of the CDR3 is 14 residues. CDR3 DNA sequence: TGTGCCAGCAGAAAAGCGGGAGTCGTCAACGAGCAGTACTTC. This sequence encodes CASRKAGVVNEQYF.

J is TRBJ2-3 and V is TRBV4-1; TRBD2 is a possible D gene (6 bases). This CDR3 contains 15 residues. Looked up from germline, CDR1 is MGHRA and CDR2 is YSYEKL. Trimming left V 7 bases short and J 2 bases short, with 16 bases between. The chain's CDR3 is CASKEDWRATDTQYF. The CDR3 DNA reads TGCGCCAGCAAGGAAGACTGGAGGGCCACAGATACGCAGTATTTT.

This clone was seen only once. This chain joins TRBV4-3 and TRBJ2-1; 7 bases match TRBD2. V lost 2 bases, J lost 0 bases, and 4 bases stayed unmatched. Germline CDR1 is LGHNA and CDR2 is YSLEER. The CDR3 spans 16 residues. This CDR3 is CASSQQSGASYNEQFF. The CDR3 DNA reads as TGCGCCAGCAGCCAACAAAGCGGGGCCTCCTACAATGAGCAGTTCTTC.

The chain recombines TRBV6-1 with TRBJ2-1; 9 bases line up with TRBD1. This CDR3 is built from 15 residues. Germline V gene lookup returns CDR1 MNHNS and CDR2 SASEGT. With 2 bases clipped from V and 6 bases from J, the junction kept 5 bases outside the gene matches. CDR3 DNA sequence: TGTGCCAGCAGTGAAACACAGGGGGCCTCCAATGAGCAGTTCTTC. Translating it yields CASSETQGASNEQFF.

The chain couples TRBV12-5 to TRBJ2-5; no clear D. The germline V gene encodes CDR1 LGHNT and CDR2 FRNRAP. The V end was cut by 3 bases, the J end by 3 bases, with 14 bases between. CDR3 length: 15 residues. CDR3 coding DNA: TGTGCTAGTGGTTTAGATCGAGCTCCAAAAGAGACCCAGTACTTC. Translating gives CASGLDRAPKETQYF. Full variable domain (remainder filled in from reference TRBV12-5 and TRBJ2-5): DARVTQTPRHKVTEMGQEVTMRCQPILGHNTVFWYRQTMMQGLELLAYFRNRAPLDDSGMPKDRFSAEMPDATLATLKIQPSEPRDSAVYFCASGLDRAPKETQYFGPGTRLLVL.

The rearrangement links TRBV13 to TRBJ2-3; weak D call: TRBD2 (6 bases). CDR3 size: 14 residues. Germline CDR1 and CDR2: PRHDT and FYEKMQ (reference sequence). Trimming removed 3 bases from V and 8 bases from J, with 15 bases in between. The CDR3 sequence: CASSLTSLVPTQYF. The CDR3 DNA follows: TGTGCCAGCAGCTTGACTAGTCTGGTCCCTACGCAGTATTTT.

This clone came up once. The chain carries TRBV18 and TRBJ2-5; TRBD1 matches at 9 bases. Germline V gene lookup returns CDR1 KGHSH and CDR2 LQKENI. The CDR3 spans 14 residues. Unmatched junction bases numbered 3, after V lost 3 bases and J lost 4 bases. CDR3 sequence (DNA): TGTGCCAGCTCACCGACAGGGGGGGTAGAGACCCAGTACTTC. Protein product: CASSPTGGVETQYF.

The J gene is TRBJ2-1, the V gene TRBV27; 11 bases are a match to TRBD2. This CDR3 comprises 15 residues. The germline V gene encodes CDR1 MNHEY and CDR2 SMNVEV (reference sequence). Trimming at V came to 5 bases and at J to 9 bases, leaving 9 bases not matched to a gene. Here the CDR3 DNA reads TGTGCCAGCAGTATACTAGCGGGAGCGCAAGGTGAGCAGTTCTTC. This gives the protein CASSILAGAQGEQFF.

This sequence joins TRBV4-3 and TRBJ1-4; D is possibly TRBD1 (5 bases). The V and J ends lost 7 bases and 0 bases respectively, with 18 bases between them. CDR1 is LGHNA and CDR2 is YSLEER in the germline V gene. This CDR3 has 17 residues. The CDR3 sequence is CASTSRGDYTTNEKLFF. The CDR3 coding sequence is TGCGCCAGCACCTCACGGGGGGATTATACAACTAATGAAAAACTGTTTTTT.